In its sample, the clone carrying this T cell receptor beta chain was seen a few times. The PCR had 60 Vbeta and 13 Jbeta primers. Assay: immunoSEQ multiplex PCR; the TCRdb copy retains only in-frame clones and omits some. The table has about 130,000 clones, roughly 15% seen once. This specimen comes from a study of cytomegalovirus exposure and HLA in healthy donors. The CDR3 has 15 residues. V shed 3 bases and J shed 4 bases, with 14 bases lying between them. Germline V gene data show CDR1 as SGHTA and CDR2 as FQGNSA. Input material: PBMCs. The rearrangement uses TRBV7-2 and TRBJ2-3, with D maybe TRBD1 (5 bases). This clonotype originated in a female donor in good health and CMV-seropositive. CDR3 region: CASSFAAEGADTQYF. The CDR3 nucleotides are TGTGCCAGCAGCTTCGCTGCGGAAGGGGCAGATACGCAGTATTTT.